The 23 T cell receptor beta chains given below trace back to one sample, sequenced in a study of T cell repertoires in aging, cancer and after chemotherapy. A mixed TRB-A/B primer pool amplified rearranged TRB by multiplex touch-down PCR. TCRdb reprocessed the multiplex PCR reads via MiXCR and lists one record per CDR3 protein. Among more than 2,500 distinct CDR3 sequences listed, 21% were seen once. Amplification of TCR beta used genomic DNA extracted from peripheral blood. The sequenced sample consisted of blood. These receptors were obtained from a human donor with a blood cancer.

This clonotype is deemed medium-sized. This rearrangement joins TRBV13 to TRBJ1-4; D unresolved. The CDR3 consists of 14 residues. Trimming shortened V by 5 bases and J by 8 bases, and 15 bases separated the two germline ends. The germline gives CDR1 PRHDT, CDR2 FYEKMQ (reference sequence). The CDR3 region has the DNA TGTGCCAGCAGCGTCTCGTCGGCCGGGGAAAAACTGTTTTTT. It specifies CASSVSSAGEKLFF.

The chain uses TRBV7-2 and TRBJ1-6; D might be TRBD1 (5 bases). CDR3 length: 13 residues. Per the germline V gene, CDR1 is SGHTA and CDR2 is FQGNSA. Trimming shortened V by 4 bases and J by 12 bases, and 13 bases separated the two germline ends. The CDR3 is CASSSGGFGPLHF. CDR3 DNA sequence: TGTGCCAGCAGCTCGGGGGGTTTCGGACCCCTCCACTTT.

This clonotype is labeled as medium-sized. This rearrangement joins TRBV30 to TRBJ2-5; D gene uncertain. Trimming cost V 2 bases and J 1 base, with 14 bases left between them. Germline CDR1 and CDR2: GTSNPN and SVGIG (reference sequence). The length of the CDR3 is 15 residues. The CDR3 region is CAWSKMSGFQETQYF. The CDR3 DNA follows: TGTGCCTGGAGTAAGATGTCCGGGTTCCAAGAGACCCAGTACTTC.

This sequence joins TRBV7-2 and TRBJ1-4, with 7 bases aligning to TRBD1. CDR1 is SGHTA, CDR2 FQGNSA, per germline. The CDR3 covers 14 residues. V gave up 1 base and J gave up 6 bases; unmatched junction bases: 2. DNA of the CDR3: TGTGCCAGCAGCTTAGTTGGGACAGATGAAAAACTGTTTTTT. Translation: CASSLVGTDEKLFF.

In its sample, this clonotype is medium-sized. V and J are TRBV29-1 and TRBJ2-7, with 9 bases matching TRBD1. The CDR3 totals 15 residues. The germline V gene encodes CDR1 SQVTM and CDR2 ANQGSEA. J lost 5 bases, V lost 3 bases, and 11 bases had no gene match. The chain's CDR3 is CSVETGQGKGDEQYF. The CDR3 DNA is TGCAGCGTTGAGACGGGACAGGGCAAAGGAGACGAGCAGTACTTC.

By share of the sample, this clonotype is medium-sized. The CDR3: CASTTDGANYGYTF. DNA of the CDR3: TGTGCCAGTACCACGGACGGAGCTAACTATGGCTACACCTTC. This chain uses TRBV19 with TRBJ1-2, with D uncertain. The germline V gene encodes CDR1 LNHDA and CDR2 SQIVND (reference sequence). The CDR3 is 14 residues long. The V end lost 7 bases, the J end lost 0 bases, and 12 bases lay between the germline ends.

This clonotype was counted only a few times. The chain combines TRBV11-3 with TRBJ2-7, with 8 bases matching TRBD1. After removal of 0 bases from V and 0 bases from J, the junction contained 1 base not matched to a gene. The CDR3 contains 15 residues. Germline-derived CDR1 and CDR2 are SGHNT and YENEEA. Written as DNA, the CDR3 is TGTGCCAGCAGCTTAGAGGGGACAGGCTCCTACGAGCAGTACTTC. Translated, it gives CASSLEGTGSYEQYF.

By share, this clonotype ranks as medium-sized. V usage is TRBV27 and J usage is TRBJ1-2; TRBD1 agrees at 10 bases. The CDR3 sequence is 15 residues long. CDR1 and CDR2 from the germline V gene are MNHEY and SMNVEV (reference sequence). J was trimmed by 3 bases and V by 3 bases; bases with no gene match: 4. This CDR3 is CASSFGTGADYGYTF. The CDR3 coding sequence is TGTGCCAGCAGTTTTGGGACAGGGGCGGACTATGGCTACACCTTC.

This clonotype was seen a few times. The CDR3 sequence is CASSPGVESEQYF. The CDR3 region has the DNA TGCGCCAGCAGCCCAGGGGTGGAAAGCGAGCAGTACTTC. The chain couples TRBV5-1 to TRBJ2-7, with D maybe TRBD1 (6 bases). Deletions cut 4 bases from V and 6 bases from J, with 14 bases between. Germline CDR1 SGHRS, CDR2 YFSETQ. The CDR3 consists of 13 residues.

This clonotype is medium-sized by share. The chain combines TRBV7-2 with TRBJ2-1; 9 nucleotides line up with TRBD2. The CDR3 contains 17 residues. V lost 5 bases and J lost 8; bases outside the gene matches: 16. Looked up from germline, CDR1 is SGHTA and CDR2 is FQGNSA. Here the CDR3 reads CASSQTSRGGGRHEQFF. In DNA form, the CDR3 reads TGTGCCAGCAGCCAAACCTCGCGGGGGGGCGGTAGGCATGAGCAGTTCTTC.

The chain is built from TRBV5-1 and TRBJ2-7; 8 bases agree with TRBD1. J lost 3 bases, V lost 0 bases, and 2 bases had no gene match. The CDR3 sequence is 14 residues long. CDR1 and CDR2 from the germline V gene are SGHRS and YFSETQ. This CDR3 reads CASSLVTGDYEQYF. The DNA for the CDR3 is TGCGCCAGCAGCTTGGTGACAGGGGACTACGAGCAGTACTTC.

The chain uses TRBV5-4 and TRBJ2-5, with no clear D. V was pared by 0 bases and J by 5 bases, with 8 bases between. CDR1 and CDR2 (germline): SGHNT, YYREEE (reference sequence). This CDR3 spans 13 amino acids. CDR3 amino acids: CASSLEAWETQYF. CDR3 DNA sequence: TGTGCCAGCAGCTTGGAAGCGTGGGAGACCCAGTACTTC.

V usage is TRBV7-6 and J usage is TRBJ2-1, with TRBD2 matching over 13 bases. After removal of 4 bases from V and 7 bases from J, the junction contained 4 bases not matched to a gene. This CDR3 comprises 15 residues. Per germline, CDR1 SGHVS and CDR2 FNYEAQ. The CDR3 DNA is TGTGCCAGCAGCTCCGGGACTAGCGGGGTTAATGAGCAGTTCTTC. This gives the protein CASSSGTSGVNEQFF.

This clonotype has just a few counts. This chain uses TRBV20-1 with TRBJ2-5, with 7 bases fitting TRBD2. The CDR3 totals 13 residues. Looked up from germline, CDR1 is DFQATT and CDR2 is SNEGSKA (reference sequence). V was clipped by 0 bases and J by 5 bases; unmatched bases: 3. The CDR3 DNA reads TGCAGTGCTAGAGAGGAGGGAGGGGAGACCCAGTACTTC. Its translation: CSAREEGGETQYF.

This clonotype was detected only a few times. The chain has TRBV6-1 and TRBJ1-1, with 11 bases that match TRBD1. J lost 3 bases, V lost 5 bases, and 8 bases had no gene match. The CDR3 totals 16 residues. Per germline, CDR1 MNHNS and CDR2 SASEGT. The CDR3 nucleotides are TGTGCCAGCAGTTCCGGGACAGGGGGTGGGGACACTGAAGCTTTCTTT. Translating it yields CASSSGTGGGDTEAFF.

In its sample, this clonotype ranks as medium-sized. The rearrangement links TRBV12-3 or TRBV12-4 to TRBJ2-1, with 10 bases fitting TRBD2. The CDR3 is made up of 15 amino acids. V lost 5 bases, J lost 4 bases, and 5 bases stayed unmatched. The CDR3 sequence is CASSQREGPYNEQFF. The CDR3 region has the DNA TGTGCCAGCAGTCAGCGGGAGGGCCCGTACAATGAGCAGTTCTTC.

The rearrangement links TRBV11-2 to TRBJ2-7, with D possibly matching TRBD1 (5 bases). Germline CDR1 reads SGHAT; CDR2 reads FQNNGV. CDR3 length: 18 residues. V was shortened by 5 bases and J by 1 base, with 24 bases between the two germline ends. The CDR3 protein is CASSPPPQWTLLSYEQYF. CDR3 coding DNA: TGTGCCAGCAGCCCGCCCCCCCAGTGGACACTTTTGTCCTACGAGCAGTACTTC.

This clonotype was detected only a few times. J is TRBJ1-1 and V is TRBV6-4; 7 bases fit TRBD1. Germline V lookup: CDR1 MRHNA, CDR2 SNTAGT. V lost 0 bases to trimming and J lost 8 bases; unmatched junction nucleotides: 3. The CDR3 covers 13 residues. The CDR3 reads CASSDSGGREAFF. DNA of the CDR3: TGTGCCAGCAGTGACTCAGGGGGCCGGGAAGCTTTCTTT.

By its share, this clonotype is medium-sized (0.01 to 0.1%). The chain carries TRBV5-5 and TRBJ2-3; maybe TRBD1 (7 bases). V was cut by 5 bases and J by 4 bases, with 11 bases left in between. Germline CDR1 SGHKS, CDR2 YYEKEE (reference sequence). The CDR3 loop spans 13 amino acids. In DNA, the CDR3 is TGTGCCAGCAGAAGGAGGGGGCCAGATACGCAGTATTTT. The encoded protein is CASRRRGPDTQYF.

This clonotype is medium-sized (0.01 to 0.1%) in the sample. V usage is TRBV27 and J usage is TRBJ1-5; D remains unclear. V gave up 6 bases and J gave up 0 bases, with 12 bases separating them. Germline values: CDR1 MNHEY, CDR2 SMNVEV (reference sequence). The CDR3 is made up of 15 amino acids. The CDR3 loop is CASSDGLYSNQPQHF. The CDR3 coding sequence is TGTGCCAGCAGCGATGGACTGTATAGCAATCAGCCCCAGCATTTT.

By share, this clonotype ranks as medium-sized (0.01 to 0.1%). CDR3 loop: CASSDGTSGTDTQYF. For the CDR3, the DNA is TGTGCCAGCAGTGACGGGACTAGCGGCACAGATACGCAGTATTTT. The rearrangement links TRBV6-4 to TRBJ2-3, with 10 bases lining up with TRBD2. Germline-derived CDR1 and CDR2 are MRHNA and SNTAGT. CDR3 length: 15 residues. V was clipped by 2 bases and J by 1 base; unmatched bases: 0.

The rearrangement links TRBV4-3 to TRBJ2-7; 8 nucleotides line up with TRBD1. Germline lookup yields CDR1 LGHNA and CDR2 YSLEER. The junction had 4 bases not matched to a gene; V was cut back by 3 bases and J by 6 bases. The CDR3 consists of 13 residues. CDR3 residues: CASSHRTGREQYF. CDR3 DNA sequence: TGCGCCAGCAGCCACCGGACAGGGCGCGAGCAGTACTTC.

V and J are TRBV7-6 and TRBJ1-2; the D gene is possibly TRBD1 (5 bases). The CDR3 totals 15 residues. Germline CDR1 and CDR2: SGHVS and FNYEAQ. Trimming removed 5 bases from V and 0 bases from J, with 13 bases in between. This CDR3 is CASSPSRGTNYGYTF. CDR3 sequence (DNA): TGTGCCAGCAGCCCCTCTCGGGGGACTAACTATGGCTACACCTTC.